One sample yielded the 21 T cell receptor beta chains listed below, sequenced in a study of blood T cell repertoires in COVID-19. Here immunoSEQ multiplex PCR was the method, and the copy in TCRdb shows in-frame clones only, minus some. The table shows some 20,000 clones, with around 89% occurring only once. The sequencing input was peripheral blood. Source of these receptors: a woman aged 55-69 years with active COVID-19.

The chain uses TRBV27 and TRBJ1-3; D not resolved. The CDR3 is made up of 14 amino acids. V dropped 6 bases and J dropped 0 bases, with 9 bases sitting between them. The V gene's germline CDR1 is MNHEY and CDR2 SMNVEV (reference sequence). The CDR3 region is CASRVSGSGNTIYF. The CDR3 coding sequence is TGTGCCAGCAGGGTCTCGGGCTCTGGAAACACCATATATTTT.

The V and J genes are TRBV6-1 and TRBJ2-7, with 7 positions matching TRBD2. Germline CDR1 is MNHNS and CDR2 is SASEGT. CDR3 length: 15 amino acids. V dropped 1 base and J dropped 6; count of bases not matched to a gene: 9. CDR3: CASSEVPLWGGEQYF. DNA for the CDR3: TGTGCCAGCAGTGAAGTACCTCTTTGGGGGGGCGAGCAGTACTTC.

The rearrangement links TRBV5-1 to TRBJ2-1, with 9 bases matching TRBD1. From germline, CDR1 is SGHRS and CDR2 YFSETQ. V was clipped by 4 bases and J by 9 bases; unmatched bases: 11. The CDR3 runs to 15 residues. The CDR3 DNA follows: TGCGCCAGCAGCGCCGGGACAGGGCGAGTGGGTGAGCAGTTCTTC. Its protein product is CASSAGTGRVGEQFF.

V and J are TRBV5-1 and TRBJ1-1; 10 positions agree with TRBD1. The CDR3 contains 15 residues. V lost 4 bases, J lost 4 bases, and 7 bases stayed unmatched. Germline CDR1 SGHRS, CDR2 YFSETQ. The CDR3 spells CASSATGTGATEAFF. In DNA form, the CDR3 reads TGCGCCAGCAGCGCAACCGGGACAGGGGCCACTGAAGCTTTCTTT.

This chain connects TRBV29-1 to TRBJ1-1, with 8 bases lining up with TRBD1. This CDR3 comprises 12 residues. Germline CDR1 and CDR2: SQVTM and ANQGSEA. V lost 6 bases and J lost 4; bases outside the gene matches: 4. The chain's CDR3 is CSVDTGGTEAFF. CDR3 in DNA: TGCAGCGTCGATACAGGGGGCACTGAAGCTTTCTTT.

This chain uses TRBV7-3 with TRBJ2-2, with D maybe TRBD1 (6 bases). The CDR3 extends over 14 amino acids. The V gene's germline CDR1 is SGHTA and CDR2 FQGTGA. Trimming left V 6 bases short and J 1 base short, with 9 bases between. The CDR3: CASRMGQNTGELFF. In nucleotides, the CDR3 is TGTGCCAGCAGAATGGGACAGAACACCGGGGAGCTGTTTTTT.

The J gene is TRBJ2-3, the V gene TRBV5-1; a weak D match, TRBD1 (6 bases). With 0 bases removed from V and 2 bases from J, the gap between germline ends came to 10 bases. CDR1 and CDR2 (germline): SGHRS, YFSETQ. CDR3 length: 15 amino acids. The DNA for the CDR3 is TGCGCCAGCAGCTTGGGGGACACCTCCACAGATACGCAGTATTTT. It is translated as CASSLGDTSTDTQYF.

This clone is classed as medium-sized. One end of the junction does not line up with germline, which may come from a read error. The chain employs TRBV27 and TRBJ1-2; 7 bases are a match to TRBD1. The germline V gene has CDR1 MNHEY and CDR2 SMNVEV (reference sequence). The CDR3 has 13 residues. CDR3 coding DNA: TGTGCCAGCAGTCTTCCCCCTCCCGGGACAGCGCACTTC. Its translation: CASSLPPPGTAHF.

The gene calls are TRBV5-1 and TRBJ2-2; 8 positions agree with TRBD1. Germline V CDR1 and CDR2: SGHRS, YFSETQ. With V trimmed by 4 bases and J by 0 bases, 8 bases remained unmatched. The CDR3 covers 17 residues. CDR3: CASSVDRGPTNTGELFF. CDR3 in DNA: TGCGCCAGCAGCGTAGACAGGGGACCAACGAACACCGGGGAGCTGTTTTTT.

The chain uses TRBV5-6 and TRBJ1-5; D not resolved. The CDR3 contains 15 residues. V lost 1 base to trimming and J lost 0 bases, with 8 bases between them. Germline V gene lookup returns CDR1 SGHDT and CDR2 YYEEEE. CDR3 coding DNA: TGTGCCAGCAGCTTGAGGGAGGGTAGCAATCAGCCCCAGCATTTT. Translation gives CASSLREGSNQPQHF.

V gene TRBV7-9 combines with J gene TRBJ2-7; TRBD1 agrees at 8 bases. With V trimmed by 5 bases and J by 5 bases, 11 bases remained unmatched. Germline CDR1 reads SEHNR; CDR2 reads FQNEAQ (reference sequence). CDR3 size: 15 residues. The CDR3 DNA reads TGTGCCAGCAGCCAAAACAGGGGGTGGGGAGACGAGCAGTACTTC. Amino acid sequence: CASSQNRGWGDEQYF.

J is TRBJ1-1 and V is TRBV2; 7 bases are shared with TRBD1. Losses at the gene ends were 7 bases for V and 1 base for J; bases not matched to a gene: 6. In germline, CDR1 is SNHLY, CDR2 FYNNEI. CDR3 length: 14 amino acids. CDR3: CASINRGRNTEAFF. The CDR3 DNA reads TGTGCCAGCATCAACAGGGGTAGGAACACTGAAGCTTTCTTT.

The CDR3 sequence: CASSLFSVYTGELFF. CDR3 DNA sequence: TGTGCCAGCAGCTTATTTAGCGTGTACACCGGGGAGCTGTTTTTT. The chain is built from TRBV11-2 and TRBJ2-2; possibly TRBD2 for D (5 bases). The CDR3 runs 15 residues. Trimming shortened V by 2 bases and J by 3 bases, and 10 bases separated the two germline ends. CDR1 SGHAT and CDR2 FQNNGV come from the germline V gene. The full variable domain, in which reference TRBV11-2 and TRBJ2-2 provide the parts outside the CDR3, is EAGVAQSPRYKIIEKRQSVAFWCNPISGHATLYWYQQILGQGPKLLIQFQNNGVVDDSQLPKDRFSAERLKGVDSTLKIQPAKLEDSAVYLCASSLFSVYTGELFFGEGSRLTVL.

V usage is TRBV7-2 and J usage is TRBJ2-6; 7 nucleotides line up with TRBD2. The CDR3 sequence is 13 residues long. V shed 11 bases and J 2 bases; nucleotides not matched to a gene: 3. Looked up from germline, CDR1 is SGHTA and CDR2 is FQGNSA. The CDR3 nucleotides are TGTGCCGAGCGGGGCGCTGGGGCCAACGTCCTGACTTTC. Amino acids: CAERGAGANVLTF.

J is TRBJ1-5 and V is TRBV6-6; 11 nucleotides align to TRBD1. This CDR3 contains 16 residues. V lost 2 bases and J lost 6; bases outside the gene matches: 6. Per germline, CDR1 MNHNY and CDR2 SVGAGI (reference sequence). The CDR3 sequence: CASSYARTGGSQPQHF. In DNA, the CDR3 is TGTGCCAGCAGTTACGCCAGGACAGGGGGCAGTCAGCCCCAGCATTTT.

CDR3 coding DNA: TGTGCCAGTAGTAAGGGAGGAGATTACGAAAAACTGTTTTTT. This codes for CASSKGGDYEKLFF. The gene calls are TRBV19 and TRBJ1-4; D uncertain. The germline V gene encodes CDR1 LNHDA and CDR2 SQIVND (reference sequence). The CDR3 runs 14 residues. V was pared by 4 bases and J by 8 bases, with 14 bases between.

The chain links TRBV5-6 to TRBJ2-3, with 15 bases lining up with TRBD2. The CDR3 runs to 16 residues. V dropped 6 bases and J dropped 6; count of bases not matched to a gene: 8. Germline V gives CDR1 SGHDT, CDR2 YYEEEE. The CDR3, as DNA: TGTGCCAGCAACGGACTAGCGGGGGGGCCTTGGGATACGCAGTATTTT. Translation: CASNGLAGGPWDTQYF. Based on the CDR3 plus reference TRBV5-6 and TRBJ2-3, the full variable domain is DAGVTQSPTHLIKTRGQQVTLRCSPKSGHDTVSWYQQALGQGPQFIFQYYEEEERQRGNFPDRFSGHQFPNYSSELNVNALLLGDSALYLCASNGLAGGPWDTQYFGPGTRLTVL.

By its share, this clone is large. The rearrangement joins TRBV15 to TRBJ2-1; D is possibly TRBD1 (5 bases). The germline V and J ends were trimmed by 1 base and 9 bases, with 16 bases remaining between them. Looked up from germline, CDR1 is LNHNV and CDR2 is YYDKDF (reference sequence). This CDR3 comprises 15 residues. The CDR3 is CATSRVQAPRVEQFF. CDR3 nucleotide sequence: TGTGCCACCAGCAGAGTTCAGGCCCCCAGGGTTGAGCAGTTCTTC.

The chain links TRBV5-1 to TRBJ2-6; D might be TRBD2 (5 bases). The CDR3 has 17 residues. CDR1 SGHRS and CDR2 YFSETQ come from the germline V gene. V lost 0 bases to trimming and J lost 2 bases, with 12 bases between them. CDR3 amino acids: CASSLGLAGPGANVLTF. The CDR3 DNA reads as TGCGCCAGCAGCTTGGGTCTCGCGGGCCCTGGGGCCAACGTCCTGACTTTC.

The rearrangement uses TRBV4-2 and TRBJ2-7; D not resolved. The V gene's germline CDR1 is LGHNA and CDR2 YNFKEQ. V was shortened by 0 bases and J by 2 bases, with 5 bases between the two germline ends. This CDR3 has 13 amino acids. CDR3 residues: CASSQDPTYEQYF. CDR3 bases: TGTGCCAGCAGCCAAGATCCAACCTACGAGCAGTACTTC.

V is TRBV9 and J is TRBJ2-1, with 7 bases lining up with TRBD1. Unmatched junction bases numbered 7, after V lost 4 bases and J lost 3 bases. CDR3 length: 15 residues. The germline gives CDR1 SGDLS, CDR2 YYNGEE. CDR3 protein: CASSPRDSGYNEQFF. CDR3 DNA sequence: TGTGCCAGCAGCCCTCGGGACAGCGGCTACAATGAGCAGTTCTTC.